These 7 T cell receptor beta chains originate from one sample sequenced in a study of T cell changes during pregnancy in multiple sclerosis. Produced via immunoSEQ multiplex PCR; TCRdb's table is partial and in-frame only. The sample contains fewer than 70,000 clones, 80% to 90% of which appear only once. The specimen comprised peripheral blood, sampled in the first trimester of pregnancy. These receptor sequences come from a female donor with multiple sclerosis, enrolled in a pregnancy study.

This chain uses TRBV29-1 with TRBJ2-2, with 7 bases fitting TRBD1. The germline V gene has CDR1 SQVTM and CDR2 ANQGSEA. V was clipped by 4 bases and J by 0 bases; unmatched bases: 5. The CDR3 is made up of 15 amino acids. Here the CDR3 reads CSVVRGGPNTGELFF. In DNA, the CDR3 is TGCAGCGTTGTGAGAGGGGGCCCGAACACCGGGGAGCTGTTTTTT.

V usage is TRBV19 and J usage is TRBJ2-1; 7 nucleotides match TRBD2. The CDR3 is made up of 10 amino acids. The trim removed 6 bases at V and 10 bases at J, leaving 0 bases unmatched. CDR1 and CDR2 from the germline V gene are LNHDA and SQIVND (reference sequence). The CDR3 spells CASRGGEQFF. The CDR3 DNA reads TGTGCCAGTAGGGGGGGGGAGCAGTTCTTC.

The rearrangement uses TRBV2 and TRBJ2-7; TRBD1 matches at 8 bases. J lost 5 bases, V lost 8 bases, and 5 bases had no gene match. CDR1 SNHLY and CDR2 FYNNEI come from the germline V gene. CDR3 length equals 12 residues. CDR3 residues: CASQGARDEQYF. CDR3 coding DNA: TGTGCCAGCCAGGGGGCGCGGGACGAGCAGTACTTC.

As DNA, the CDR3 is TGCGCCAGCAGCGAAACAGGAGACAACTATGGCTACACCTTC. Encoded protein: CASSETGDNYGYTF. The chain carries TRBV5-1 and TRBJ1-2; tentatively, D is TRBD1 (5 bases). Germline V gene lookup returns CDR1 SGHRS and CDR2 YFSETQ. V was shortened by 4 bases and J by 2 bases, with 12 bases between the two germline ends. The CDR3 contains 14 residues.

The chain carries TRBV2 and TRBJ2-7; 8 bases fit TRBD1. Germline assignment: CDR1 SNHLY and CDR2 FYNNEI. Losses at the gene ends were 4 bases for V and 0 bases for J; bases not matched to a gene: 8. The CDR3 extends over 16 amino acids. CDR3 bases: TGTGCCAGCAGTGGGGACAGGCGTAAAAGCTCCTACGAGCAGTACTTC. The encoded protein is CASSGDRRKSSYEQYF.

The chain carries TRBV7-9 and TRBJ2-1; D is uncertain. This CDR3 comprises 11 residues. CDR1 and CDR2 from the germline V gene are SEHNR and FQNEAQ (reference sequence). V was pared by 5 bases and J by 10 bases, with 9 bases between. The CDR3 protein is CASSPYKEQFF. The CDR3 bases are TGTGCCAGCAGCCCCTATAAGGAGCAGTTCTTC.

This chain uses TRBV6-5 with TRBJ1-5; D unresolved. Germline lookup yields CDR1 MNHEY and CDR2 SVGAGI. Trimming removed 0 bases at V and 7 bases at J, with 7 bases between. CDR3 size: 13 residues. CDR3 sequence (DNA): TGTGCCAGCAGTTACTCGAGGAGACAGCCCCAGCATTTT. Protein product: CASSYSRRQPQHF.